Each of the 18 T cell receptor beta chains below was sequenced from the same sample in a study of shared clonotypes between healthy human individuals. Here immunoSEQ multiplex PCR was the method, and the copy in TCRdb shows in-frame clones only, minus some. This table has under 2,500,000 clones, about 94% appearing once. Material for sequencing was naive CD4+ T cells sorted from blood. Subset: CD45RA+ positively selected. Receptors were obtained from a man younger than 35 in good health.

The V call is TRBV19, the J call TRBJ2-3; 8 bases match TRBD2. The V gene's germline CDR1 is LNHDA and CDR2 SQIVND (reference sequence). The CDR3 runs 17 residues. Unmatched junction bases numbered 8, after V lost 2 bases and J lost 1 base. The CDR3 reads CASSIIRPGGGTDTQYF. The CDR3 DNA reads as TGTGCCAGTAGTATAATAAGGCCGGGAGGGGGCACAGATACGCAGTATTTT.

This chain uses TRBV15 with TRBJ1-1; D not resolved. Germline CDR1 reads LNHNV; CDR2 reads YYDKDF (reference sequence). Trimming removed 0 bases from V and 0 bases from J, with 8 bases in between. The length of the CDR3 is 15 residues. The CDR3 reads CATSRDLNLNTEAFF. The CDR3 nucleotides are TGTGCCACCAGCAGAGATCTGAATCTGAACACTGAAGCTTTCTTT. The entire variable domain, with the rest obtained from reference TRBV15 and TRBJ1-1, is as follows: DAMVIQNPRYQVTQFGKPVTLSCSQTLNHNVMYWYQQKSSQAPKLLFHYYDKDFNNEADTPDNFQSRRPNTSFCFLDIRSPGLGDTAMYLCATSRDLNLNTEAFFGQGTRLTVV.

This clone was seen just once. The rearrangement joins TRBV5-1 to TRBJ2-5; D may be TRBD1 or TRBD2 (7 bases each). The V and J ends lost 7 bases and 5 bases respectively, with 24 bases between them. The CDR3 contains 16 residues. Germline-derived CDR1 and CDR2 are SGHRS and YFSETQ. This CDR3 reads CASRRGSSSGEETQYF. The CDR3 nucleotides read TGCGCCAGCCGCAGGGGGTCCTCTAGCGGAGAGGAGACCCAGTACTTC.

The V call is TRBV7-9, the J call TRBJ2-7; D is undetermined. From germline, CDR1 is SEHNR and CDR2 FQNEAQ (reference sequence). The CDR3 length is 15 residues. The V end lost 3 bases, the J end lost 0 bases, and 12 bases lay between the germline ends. The CDR3 DNA reads as TGTGCCAGCAGCTTCTACGGTTCGAGCTCCTACGAGCAGTACTTC. Protein product: CASSFYGSSSYEQYF. Filled out from reference TRBV7-9 and TRBJ2-7, the complete variable domain reads DTGVSQNPRHKITKRGQNVTFRCDPISEHNRLYWYRQTLGQGPEFLTYFQNEAQLEKSRLLSDRFSAERPKGSFSTLEIQRTEQGDSAMYLCASSFYGSSSYEQYFGPGTRLTVT.

J is TRBJ2-1 and V is TRBV6-6, with D unresolved. Germline CDR1 and CDR2: MNHNY and SVGAGI (reference sequence). The CDR3 runs 15 residues. V was cut by 2 bases and J by 1 base, with 9 bases left in between. CDR3 amino acids: CASSYDRVSYNEQFF. In DNA, the CDR3 is TGTGCCAGCAGTTACGACCGGGTTTCCTACAATGAGCAGTTCTTC.

V and J are TRBV4-3 and TRBJ2-2, with D perhaps matching TRBD2 (5 bases). The CDR3 runs 14 residues. Germline CDR1 LGHNA, CDR2 YSLEER. V was cut by 2 bases and J by 6 bases, with 10 bases left in between. DNA for the CDR3: TGCGCCAGCAGCCAAAGAATACTAGCCGGGGAGCTGTTTTTT. This encodes CASSQRILAGELFF.

J is TRBJ1-5 and V is TRBV28; D possibly corresponds to TRBD1 (5 bases). There are 14 residues in the CDR3. The germline gives CDR1 MDHEN, CDR2 SYDVKM. The ends were cut back, 6 bases at V and 7 bases at J, with 16 bases in the middle. CDR3 residues: CASSALLGVQPQHF. The CDR3 region has the DNA TGTGCCAGCAGCGCTCTTCTGGGGGTACAGCCCCAGCATTTT.

The genes are TRBV6-1 and TRBJ2-5; 7 bases are a match to TRBD1. The CDR3 consists of 18 residues. Unmatched junction bases numbered 17, after V lost 5 bases and J lost 2 bases. Looked up from germline, CDR1 is MNHNS and CDR2 is SASEGT. In nucleotides, the CDR3 is TGTGCCAGCAGTCAAGGTGGTTCAAAAAAGACAGGGCAAGAGACCCAGTACTTC. Residues: CASSQGGSKKTGQETQYF.

This clone has only one observation. The genes are TRBV5-1 and TRBJ1-1, with TRBD1 as a possible D gene (5 bases). In germline, CDR1 is SGHRS, CDR2 YFSETQ. V lost 8 bases and J 5 bases, leaving 16 bases between the germline ends. The CDR3 spans 13 residues. The CDR3: CASSTGGGTEAFF. The CDR3 coding sequence is TGCGCCAGTTCTACAGGCGGAGGAACTGAAGCTTTCTTT.

With regard to this clone: Other DNA sequences within the sample encode an identical CDR3. The J gene is TRBJ2-7, the V gene TRBV6-6; D unclear. Germline-derived CDR1 and CDR2 are MNHNY and SVGAGI (reference sequence). Trimming left V 0 bases short and J 4 bases short, with 4 bases between. This CDR3 has 12 amino acids. CDR3 in DNA: TGTGCCAGCAGTTACTCTCCTTACGAGCAGTACTTC. This gives the protein CASSYSPYEQYF.

The chain couples TRBV10-3 to TRBJ1-2; no definite D call. CDR3 length equals 15 residues. V lost 4 bases, J lost 0 bases, and 12 bases lay in between. Germline V gene lookup returns CDR1 ENHRY and CDR2 SYGVKD. The CDR3 coding sequence is TGTGCCATCAGTGCCGGGTTGGGGACTAACTATGGCTACACCTTC. Its translation: CAISAGLGTNYGYTF.

V usage is TRBV6-5 and J usage is TRBJ1-3, with D perhaps matching TRBD1 (6 bases). The V gene lost 7 bases and the J gene lost 2 bases, with 15 bases spanning the gap. Germline V gene sequence: CDR1 MNHEY, CDR2 SVGAGI. The CDR3 sequence is 15 residues long. The CDR3 region is CASKTGYFAGNTIYF. CDR3 bases: TGTGCCAGCAAAACAGGGTACTTTGCTGGAAACACCATATATTTT.

Notes on this clone: Distinct nucleotide sequences in the sample also encode this CDR3. The CDR3 loop reads CASSPQGAGELFF. Here the CDR3 DNA reads TGTGCCAGCTCACCGCAGGGGGCCGGGGAGCTGTTTTTT. This chain connects TRBV7-9 to TRBJ2-2; TRBD1 aligns across 7 bases. CDR3 length equals 13 residues. V lost 8 bases, J lost 6 bases, and 6 bases stayed unmatched. Germline assignment: CDR1 SEHNR and CDR2 FQNEAQ (reference sequence).

This chain uses TRBV2 with TRBJ1-2, with a possible D match to TRBD1 (5 bases). Looked up from germline, CDR1 is SNHLY and CDR2 is FYNNEI. The length of the CDR3 is 13 residues. The V gene lost 5 bases and the J gene lost 0 bases, with 7 bases spanning the gap. The CDR3 sequence: CASSRTPNYGYTF. The CDR3 nucleotides are TGTGCCAGCAGTAGGACACCTAACTATGGCTACACCTTC.

The V and J genes are TRBV28 and TRBJ1-2, with no clear D. The germline gives CDR1 MDHEN, CDR2 SYDVKM. The CDR3 length is 12 residues. Trimming cost V 5 bases and J 5 bases, with 9 bases left between them. The CDR3 sequence: CASSPDRYGYTF. The CDR3 DNA sequence: TGTGCCAGCAGTCCGGACCGTTATGGCTACACCTTC.

The rearrangement links TRBV6-5 to TRBJ2-5, with D uncertain. Germline assignment: CDR1 MNHEY and CDR2 SVGAGI. This CDR3 comprises 12 residues. Trimming shortened V by 4 bases and J by 5 bases, and 8 bases separated the two germline ends. In DNA, the CDR3 is TGTGCCAGCAGTTCAGCCGGGGAGACCCAGTACTTC. Protein: CASSSAGETQYF.

This chain joins TRBV2 and TRBJ1-6, with TRBD1 matching over 9 bases. The CDR3 totals 15 residues. Unmatched junction bases numbered 8, after V lost 4 bases and J lost 10 bases. Germline CDR1 SNHLY, CDR2 FYNNEI. The CDR3 DNA reads as TGTGCCAGCAGTGTTACCGGGACAGGGACCTCACCCCTCCACTTT. Protein product: CASSVTGTGTSPLHF.

The J gene is TRBJ2-7, the V gene TRBV27; D gene unclear. V lost 3 bases to trimming and J lost 3 bases, with 12 bases between them. Germline loops: CDR1 MNHEY, CDR2 SMNVEV (reference sequence). This CDR3 is built from 14 residues. CDR3 sequence reads: CASSFKDSGYEQYF. The CDR3 DNA sequence: TGTGCCAGCAGTTTCAAGGATTCTGGCTACGAGCAGTACTTC.